Detailed here is one T cell receptor beta chain. This clonotype has ten or more counts. Its antigen remains undetermined. No clone much larger than this one lies a single base away; base qualities are absent. The data were taken from a study of HIV-infected children after antiretroviral therapy interruption (dated by TCRdb to the late 2010s). At the level of the whole study: Eight children, all with CD4+ count above 500 and viral load below 50 copies/ml, were included, of whom four were on planned treatment interruption and four were on continuous treatment. Interruption-arm samples came from week 0, week 12, end of interruption (week 24 or 48), and about 3 years after study end. TCR repertoires were compared between children on planned treatment interruption and children on continuous antiretroviral treatment, alongside thymic output measurements. Continuous-treatment samples were analyzed from corresponding weeks 0, 48 and 150. A median age of around 10 years was recorded in the interruption group, and a median age of 8 years was recorded in the continuous treatment group. Most participating children had recorded exposure to EBV and CMV. Overall results and qualifications from the work: The naive CD4+ Gini coefficient rose by the end of treatment interruption, suggesting clonal expansion, and returned to baseline by 3 years. In the naive CD4+ repertoires of PTI patients, CDR3 sharing between time points dropped after the start of interruption, while many sequences were shared between the end of interruption and 3 years later. The small number of patients is a limitation of the study, so the data should be interpreted with caution. Minor non-naive CD45RA+ populations such as EMRA or stem memory cells might have been included among the sorted CD45RA+ naive cells.

Library method: 3' RACE. TCR libraries were generated from RNA by a 3' RACE protocol incorporating unique molecular identifiers so that PCR amplification bias could be corrected. Up to 12 amplicon libraries were pooled and sequenced on an Illumina MiSeq with v2 2x250 paired-end chemistry. The authors' pipeline ran thus. Decombinator was used to process the reads, assigning V and J genes and CDR3 and applying barcode-based correction of errors and PCR bias. Repertoires were subsampled to equal depth before Gini coefficient calculation using the R ineq package. GLIPH, Hamming distance and a shared triplet metric were used to assess CDR3 similarity. TCRdb's own reprocessing of the public reads used fastp at Q25 and MiXCR and kept productive beta chains. Entries that share a CDR3 protein sequence are merged under the most common genes and DNA. Clone size and V and J calls follow TCRdb, not the original study. Counted in this sample were around 47,000 distinct CDR3 sequences; roughly 4.5% of them appeared once. Approximately 0.7% of the sample belongs to the ten largest clones.

What the treatment or condition label conveys for this sample: PENTA 11 planned treatment interruption arm or continuous ART arm. Participants were children from the United Kingdom aged 2 to 15 years who had received at least three-drug ART for at least 24 weeks. The study required cryopreserved PBMCs containing at least 5 million viable cells, and a few candidate patients were excluded because of low viable PBMC yield. Naive CD4+ CD45RA+ CD45RO- T cells were FACS-sorted from thawed PBMCs on a FACSAria III cell sorter. Sorted cells were fixed, and RNA was extracted using the RNeasy FFPE kit followed by the RNeasy Micro kit. Trimming removed 0 bases from V and 6 bases from J, leaving 13 bases between the germline ends. The CDR3, from cysteine to phenylalanine, totals 15 residues. Only the CDR3 DNA is retained, 45 bases long and in frame from the first base. Looking up the germline V gene yields CDR1 SGDLS and CDR2 YYNGEE.

Sequenced here: CD45RA+ CD4+ T cells from PBMCs, pooled from several time points, sampled from a donor given antiretroviral therapy, either interrupted or continuous. The intended sense of this specimen's cell subset or site label: naive CD4+ CD45RA+ CD45RO- T cells. The receptor was derived from a pool of human donors with HIV. The V and J genes are TRBV9 and TRBJ1-5; matching of 6 bases hints at TRBD1 as the D gene. The encoded CDR3 is CASSVGLGGGQPQHF. The sequence in DNA is TGTGCCAGCAGCGTAGGTTTAGGGGGGGGTCAGCCCCAGCATTTT.